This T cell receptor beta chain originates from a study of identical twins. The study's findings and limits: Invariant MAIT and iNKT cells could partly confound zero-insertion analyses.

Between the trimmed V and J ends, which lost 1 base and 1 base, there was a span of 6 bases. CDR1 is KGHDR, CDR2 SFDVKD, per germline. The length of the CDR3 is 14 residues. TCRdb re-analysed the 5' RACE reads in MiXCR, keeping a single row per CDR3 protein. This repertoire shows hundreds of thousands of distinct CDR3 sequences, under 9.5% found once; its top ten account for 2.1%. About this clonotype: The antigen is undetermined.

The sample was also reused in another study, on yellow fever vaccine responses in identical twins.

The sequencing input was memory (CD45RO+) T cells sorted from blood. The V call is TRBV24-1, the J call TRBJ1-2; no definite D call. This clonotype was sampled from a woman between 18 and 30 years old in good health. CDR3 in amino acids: CATSDFRRNYGYTF. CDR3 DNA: TGTGCCACCAGTGATTTTAGACGTAACTATGGCTACACCTTC.